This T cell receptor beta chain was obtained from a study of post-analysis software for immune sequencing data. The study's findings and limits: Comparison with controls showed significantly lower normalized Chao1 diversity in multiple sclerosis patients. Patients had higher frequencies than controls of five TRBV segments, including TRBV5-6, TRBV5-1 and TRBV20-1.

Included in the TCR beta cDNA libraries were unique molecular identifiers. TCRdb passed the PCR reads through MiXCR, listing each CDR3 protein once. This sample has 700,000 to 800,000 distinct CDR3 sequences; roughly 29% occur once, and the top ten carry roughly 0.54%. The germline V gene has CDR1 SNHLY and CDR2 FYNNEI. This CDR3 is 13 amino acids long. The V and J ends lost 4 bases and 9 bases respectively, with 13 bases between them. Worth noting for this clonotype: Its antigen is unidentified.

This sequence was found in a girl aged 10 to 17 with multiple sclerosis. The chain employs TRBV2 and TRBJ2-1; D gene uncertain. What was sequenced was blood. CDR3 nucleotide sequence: TGTGCCAGCAGTGGTTTGAAAGTGTCTGAGCAGTTCTTC. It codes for CASSGLKVSEQFF. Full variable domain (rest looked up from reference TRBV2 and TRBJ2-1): EPEVTQTPSHQVTQMGQEVILRCVPISNHLYFYWYRQILGQKVEFLVSFYNNEISEKSEIFDDQFSVERPDGSNFTLKIRSTKLEDSAMYFCASSGLKVSEQFFGPGTRLTVL.